A selection of T cell receptor beta chains follows, all from one sample in a study of vaccination and CD4 T cells after COVID-19. No antigen has been identified for these receptors. TCRdb redid the calling of the PCR reads with MiXCR, one entry per CDR3 protein. The table lists about 18,000 distinct CDR3 sequences, about three fifths of them singletons. The sequencing used CD4+ T cells from blood, cultured in vitro, collected before SARS-CoV-2 vaccination. These receptors were obtained from a human donor who had recovered from COVID-19. CDR3s include the opening cysteine and the closing phenylalanine or tryptophan. The D gene is left open where the match is weak. Size is omitted from some rows. Given values are once, few, many or a class for expanded clones.

V gene	D gene	J gene	clone size	CDR3 protein	CDR3 DNA
TRBV10-3	NA	TRBJ1-1	NA	CAISEVMGSTEAFF	TGTGCCATCAGCGAGGTTATGGGATCCACTGAAGCTTTCTTT
TRBV4-1	TRBD1	TRBJ1-1	NA	CASSDKQGEAEAFF	TGCGCCAGCAGCGATAAACAGGGGGAGGCTGAAGCTTTCTTT
TRBV7-2	NA	TRBJ2-1	few	CASSLEARTLEQFF	TGTGCCAGCAGCTTAGAGGCGCGGACGTTGGAGCAGTTCTTC
TRBV7-8	NA	TRBJ2-5	NA	CASSKEGETQYF	TGTGCCAGCAGCAAGGAGGGAGAGACCCAGTACTTC
TRBV7-3	NA	TRBJ1-2	NA	CASSPNRDGGGYTF	TGTGCCAGCAGCCCAAACCGGGACGGTGGGGGCTACACCTTC
TRBV7-9	TRBD2	TRBJ2-7	few	CASSLARGGPELAGVDEQYF	TGTGCCAGCAGCTTAGCGAGGGGAGGACCAGAACTAGCGGGAGTTGACGAGCAGTACTTC
TRBV6-5	TRBD1	TRBJ2-2	few	CASSYTRDRGTGELFF	TGTGCCAGCAGTTACACCCGGGACAGGGGGACCGGGGAGCTGTTTTTT
TRBV7-8	TRBD1	TRBJ1-6	few	CASSITGDYSPLHF	TGTGCCAGCAGCATCACAGGGGATTATTCACCCCTCCACTTT
TRBV19	NA	TRBJ2-3	NA	CASSVQGEGVDTQYF	TGTGCCAGTAGTGTTCAGGGTGAAGGTGTTGATACGCAGTATTTT
TRBV6-2/TRBV6-3	TRBD2	TRBJ2-7	NA	CASSYSAGGPSSREQYF	TGTGCCAGCAGTTACTCGGCGGGAGGGCCCTCGTCACGCGAGCAGTACTTC
TRBV19	TRBD2	TRBJ2-3	NA	CASSMGWTSGSTDTQYF	TGTGCCAGTAGTATGGGATGGACTAGCGGAAGCACAGATACGCAGTATTTT
TRBV19	NA	TRBJ1-5	NA	CASSIDRVKPQHF	TGTGCCAGTAGTATAGATCGTGTTAAGCCCCAGCATTTT
TRBV5-1	TRBD1	TRBJ2-3	NA	CASVRTGSTDTQYF	TGCGCCTCGGTCCGGACAGGTAGCACAGATACGCAGTATTTT
TRBV10-2	TRBD1	TRBJ2-7	NA	CASSEIRTGTYEQYF	TGCGCCAGCAGTGAAATCAGGACAGGGACCTACGAGCAGTACTTC
TRBV5-4	NA	TRBJ1-1	few	CASSSRDTEAFF	TGTGCCAGCAGCTCCCGGGACACTGAAGCTTTCTTT
TRBV6-2/TRBV6-3	TRBD1	TRBJ2-6	NA	CASSRTGASGANVLTF	TGTGCCAGCAGTCGGACAGGAGCATCTGGGGCCAACGTCCTGACTTTC
TRBV28	NA	TRBJ2-3	NA	CASRGGTEDTQYF	TGTGCCAGCAGGGGAGGTACAGAGGATACGCAGTATTTT
TRBV7-9	TRBD2	TRBJ2-7	NA	CASSNSGRYYEQYF	TGTGCCAGCAGCAATAGCGGGCGGTACTACGAGCAGTACTTC
TRBV9	NA	TRBJ1-1	NA	CASSVGHLNTEAFF	TGTGCCAGCAGCGTAGGACATCTGAACACTGAAGCTTTCTTT
TRBV7-9	TRBD1	TRBJ1-2	NA	CASSRQGAGDGYTF	TGTGCCAGCAGCCGACAGGGGGCAGGAGATGGCTACACCTTC
TRBV7-9	NA	TRBJ1-2	NA	CASSLGQSPVYGYTF	TGTGCCAGCAGCTTGGGCCAGTCCCCCGTCTATGGCTACACCTTC
TRBV30	NA	TRBJ1-1	NA	CAWSVPVYTEAFF	TGTGCCTGGAGTGTACCGGTCTACACTGAAGCTTTCTTT
TRBV5-1	TRBD1	TRBJ2-5	NA	CASRTGASWETQYF	TGCGCCAGCAGGACAGGGGCTTCATGGGAGACCCAGTACTTC
TRBV10-2	TRBD2	TRBJ2-5	NA	CASSNSGKGSETQYF	TGCGCCAGCAGTAATAGCGGGAAGGGGTCGGAGACCCAGTACTTC
TRBV7-9	TRBD2	TRBJ2-1	medium-sized	CASSLAGGRIYNEQFF	TGTGCCAGCAGCTTAGCGGGGGGGAGGATTTACAATGAGCAGTTCTTC
TRBV7-3	NA	TRBJ2-2	NA	CASSLNPANTGELFF	TGTGCCAGCAGCTTAAATCCCGCTAACACCGGGGAGCTGTTTTTT
TRBV5-4	NA	TRBJ2-7	once	CASRLSDTYEQYF	TGTGCCAGCAGGCTGTCAGATACCTACGAGCAGTACTTC
TRBV19	TRBD2	TRBJ2-3	few	CASNPGTSSTDTQYF	TGTGCCAGTAACCCGGGGACTAGCTCCACAGATACGCAGTATTTT
TRBV7-4	TRBD2	TRBJ2-7	few	CANPRVDRRGLAGSYEQYF	TGTGCCAACCCACGAGTGGACAGGAGAGGACTAGCGGGATCCTACGAGCAGTACTTC
TRBV6-1	NA	TRBJ1-6	NA	CASSDPGKRDNSPLHF	TGTGCCAGCAGTGATCCAGGGAAGCGAGATAATTCACCCCTCCACTTT
TRBV6-1	TRBD1	TRBJ2-5	NA	CASSGQGQETQYF	TGTGCCAGCAGCGGACAGGGCCAAGAGACCCAGTACTTC
TRBV28	NA	TRBJ2-7	NA	CASHQRGVGRSYEQYF	TGTGCCAGCCACCAGAGGGGCGTCGGCAGGTCCTACGAGCAGTACTTC
TRBV19	NA	TRBJ2-1	NA	CASSIDPYNEQFF	TGTGCCAGTAGTATCGACCCATACAATGAGCAGTTCTTC
TRBV11-3	NA	TRBJ2-7	NA	CASSTRDTYSYEQYF	TGTGCCAGCAGCACAAGAGACACTTACTCCTACGAGCAGTACTTC
TRBV6-1	NA	TRBJ2-4	few	CASSNGPGNIQYF	TGTGCCAGCAGTAACGGTCCTGGAAACATTCAGTACTTC
TRBV28	NA	TRBJ2-3	NA	CASSEGQADTDTQYF	TGTGCCAGCAGTGAGGGGCAAGCGGACACAGATACGCAGTATTTT
TRBV20-1	TRBD1	TRBJ1-2	NA	CSARVRDRGYGYTF	TGCAGTGCTAGAGTAAGGGACAGGGGGTATGGCTACACCTTC
TRBV6-1	TRBD1	TRBJ1-4	few	CASNHRGRGEKLFF	TGTGCCAGCAACCACAGGGGGCGCGGTGAAAAACTGTTTTTT
TRBV7-8	TRBD2	TRBJ2-5	few	CASSVTSGSWETQYF	TGTGCCAGCAGCGTGACTAGCGGGAGTTGGGAGACCCAGTACTTC
TRBV6-1	NA	TRBJ2-5	NA	CASSATGQATQYF	TGTGCCAGCAGTGCAACAGGGCAGGCGACCCAGTACTTC
TRBV5-1	NA	TRBJ2-5	NA	CSTRSDQETQYF	TGCTCCACCAGGAGTGACCAAGAGACCCAGTACTTC
TRBV2	TRBD1	TRBJ1-5	NA	CASRDRGEGQLQHF	TGTGCCAGCAGAGACAGGGGAGAGGGTCAGCTCCAGCATTTT
TRBV6-1	NA	TRBJ2-3	few	CASSLTRLGTDTQYF	TGTGCCAGCAGCCTCACCCGGTTAGGCACAGATACGCAGTATTTT
TRBV7-9	NA	TRBJ2-5	NA	CASSLAGPSWETQYF	TGTGCCAGCAGCTTGGCGGGACCTTCCTGGGAGACCCAGTACTTC
TRBV1	NA	TRBJ2-3	NA	CTSSQSDDRLADTQYF	TGCACCAGCAGCCAAAGTGATGACAGGCTGGCAGATACGCAGTATTTT
TRBV23-1	NA	TRBJ2-7	few	CASKQGGTYEQYF	TGCGCCAGCAAACAGGGTGGGACCTACGAGCAGTACTTC
TRBV6-5	NA	TRBJ1-6	few	CASSYGERSPLHF	TGTGCCAGCAGTTACGGGGAGAGGTCACCCCTCCACTTT
TRBV15	NA	TRBJ2-4	NA	CATSRDYGGLAKNIQYF	TGTGCCACCAGCAGAGATTACGGGGGACTAGCCAAAAACATTCAGTACTTC
TRBV7-3	NA	TRBJ2-1	NA	CASSLGAVSYNEQFF	TGTGCCAGCAGCTTAGGGGCGGTGTCCTACAATGAGCAGTTCTTC
TRBV2	NA	TRBJ2-1	few	CASSDFHNEQFF	TGTGCCAGCAGTGATTTCCACAATGAGCAGTTCTTC
TRBV4-1	TRBD1	TRBJ1-4	NA	CASSQGTEVEKLFF	TGCGCCAGCAGCCAGGGGACAGAGGTTGAAAAACTGTTTTTT
TRBV18	NA	TRBJ2-5	NA	CASSPLDSGETQYF	TGTGCCAGCTCACCACTAGACTCGGGAGAGACCCAGTACTTC
TRBV15	TRBD2	TRBJ2-7	NA	CATRGRSGRAYEQYF	TGTGCCACCAGGGGACGTAGCGGGAGGGCCTACGAGCAGTACTTC